This entry lists 26 T cell receptor beta chains sequenced from one sample in a study of beta chain features in type 1 diabetes (dated by TCRdb to between 2018 and 2020). Summary of the overall study and its limitations: In all four CD4+ subsets, TCRB CDR3 length was moderately but significantly shorter in type 1 diabetes patients.

The method was the immunoSEQ multiplex PCR assay. The entire amount of isolated RNA was reverse transcribed using the High Capacity cDNA Reverse Transcription Kit, so the sequenced TCRB transcripts were expressed ones. The table was pulled from immuneACCESS by TCRdb, which kept in-frame rearrangements only. Such tables lose some clones; where checked, under half of the loss comes from unresolved V genes, and the rest has no known cause. The sample data list about 340,000 clones, and roughly 9% of these were observed just once. In total, the top ten clones hold 0.95% to 1.1% of the sample. No antigen has been identified for these receptors. Sequencing was performed on central memory CD4+ T cells from blood. These receptors all stem from a man in his thirties or forties with type 1 diabetes.

This clone was picked up a small number of times. V usage is TRBV14 and J usage is TRBJ2-5; 12 bases align to TRBD1. Unmatched junction bases numbered 8, after V lost 4 bases and J lost 5 bases. Per germline, CDR1 SGHDN and CDR2 FVKESK. This CDR3 contains 16 residues. The CDR3 DNA reads as TGTGCCAGCAGCCTTAGGGGACAGGGGGCTTCGGAGACCCAGTACTTC. This codes for CASSLRGQGASETQYF.

The chain couples TRBV5-6 to TRBJ2-6; the D gene is possibly TRBD2 (6 bases). From germline, CDR1 is SGHDT and CDR2 YYEEEE. Trimming cost V 4 bases and J 3 bases, with 14 bases left between them. CDR3 length: 16 residues. This chain's CDR3 is CASSPAGFGGANVLTF. Here the CDR3 DNA reads TGTGCCAGCAGCCCGGCGGGGTTTGGTGGGGCCAACGTCCTGACTTTC. Variable domain in full (rest from reference TRBV5-6 and TRBJ2-6): DAGVTQSPTHLIKTRGQQVTLRCSPKSGHDTVSWYQQALGQGPQFIFQYYEEEERQRGNFPDRFSGHQFPNYSSELNVNALLLGDSALYLCASSPAGFGGANVLTFGAGSRLTVL.

The chain combines TRBV11-3 with TRBJ2-5; D is undetermined. This CDR3 region has 13 residues. The V and J ends lost 4 bases and 0 bases respectively, with 6 bases between them. Germline V gene sequence: CDR1 SGHNT, CDR2 YENEEA. CDR3 protein: CASSYRDQETQYF. The CDR3 coding sequence is TGTGCCAGCAGCTACCGGGACCAAGAGACCCAGTACTTC.

This clone was picked up a small number of times. The genes are TRBV9 and TRBJ2-3; 8 bases line up with TRBD2. In germline, CDR1 is SGDLS, CDR2 YYNGEE. CDR3 length: 19 amino acids. J gave up 4 bases and V 0 bases, and 16 bases lay outside the gene matches. The CDR3 loop reads CASSVVPKAPAGVADTQYF. CDR3 DNA sequence: TGTGCCAGCAGCGTAGTCCCTAAGGCCCCAGCGGGGGTCGCAGATACGCAGTATTTT.

This clone was seen repeatedly, ten times or more. The CDR3 here is CASSYIDDSPLHF. The CDR3 nucleotides are TGTGCCAGCAGCTATATAGACGATTCACCCCTCCACTTT. The chain couples TRBV7-9 to TRBJ1-6; D is unresolved. The CDR3 covers 13 residues. Germline V gene lookup returns CDR1 SEHNR and CDR2 FQNEAQ (reference sequence). V was clipped by 4 bases and J by 8 bases, with 9 bases between them.

This clone was seen a few times. This chain uses TRBV10-2 with TRBJ1-6, with 8 positions matching TRBD1. Germline V gene data show CDR1 as WSHSY and CDR2 as SAAADI. V trimming: 4 bases; J trimming: 9 bases; junction bases outside the gene matches: 8. CDR3 length: 15 amino acids. The CDR3: CASSATGVGGSPLHF. DNA of the CDR3: TGCGCCAGCAGTGCGACAGGGGTTGGGGGTTCACCCCTCCACTTT.

The chain has TRBV7-2 and TRBJ2-3, with TRBD2 as a possible D gene (5 bases). Germline V CDR1 and CDR2: SGHTA, FQGNSA. V was trimmed by 4 bases and J by 4 bases, leaving 15 bases between them. The CDR3 contains 15 residues. The CDR3 DNA follows: TGTGCCAGCAGCTCACCGGGATCCCTGGCAGATACGCAGTATTTT. It yields the protein CASSSPGSLADTQYF.

The rearrangement joins TRBV28 to TRBJ2-2; maybe TRBD2 (5 bases). The CDR3 runs 15 residues. Germline loops: CDR1 MDHEN, CDR2 SYDVKM. Deletions cut 5 bases from V and 2 bases from J, with 12 bases between. CDR3: CASSPPGDNTGELFF. The DNA for the CDR3 is TGTGCCAGCAGTCCTCCCGGGGATAACACCGGGGAGCTGTTTTTT.

This clone was counted a few times. V usage is TRBV10-2 and J usage is TRBJ2-1, with 7 bases fitting TRBD1. Germline V gene data show CDR1 as WSHSY and CDR2 as SAAADI. J lost 9 bases, V lost 4 bases, and 6 bases had no gene match. The CDR3 sequence is 13 residues long. CDR3 region: CASSGQGRGEQFF. CDR3 nucleotide sequence: TGCGCCAGCAGTGGACAGGGCAGGGGTGAGCAGTTCTTC.

The rearrangement joins TRBV5-1 to TRBJ2-1; D unresolved. The ends were cut back, 0 bases at V and 4 bases at J, with 8 bases in the middle. Looked up from germline, CDR1 is SGHRS and CDR2 is YFSETQ. The CDR3 totals 14 residues. The CDR3 protein is CASSLVGSYNEQFF. The CDR3 bases are TGCGCCAGCAGCTTGGTTGGCAGTTACAATGAGCAGTTCTTC.

The sample holds a few counts of this clone. The rearrangement uses TRBV29-1 and TRBJ2-3, with no clear D. The CDR3 length is 12 residues. Trimming stripped 1 base from V and 6 bases from J, with 8 bases between. Germline V CDR1 and CDR2: SQVTM, ANQGSEA. The CDR3: CSVEGHIDTQYF. The CDR3 bases are TGCAGCGTTGAAGGGCATATCGATACGCAGTATTTT.

This sequence joins TRBV28 and TRBJ2-7, with TRBD1 matching 9 bases. Germline assignment: CDR1 MDHEN and CDR2 SYDVKM. The V segment lost 3 bases and the J segment 5 bases; nucleotides outside the gene matches: 5. CDR3 size: 14 residues. The CDR3 sequence: CASSFQQGANEQYF. The CDR3 bases are TGTGCCAGCAGTTTTCAACAGGGGGCTAACGAGCAGTACTTC.

This clone was observed a few times. The chain employs TRBV5-4 and TRBJ1-1; TRBD1 matches 7 bases. Germline V CDR1 and CDR2: SGHNT, YYREEE (reference sequence). The trim removed 3 bases at V and 1 base at J, leaving 12 bases unmatched. This CDR3 comprises 17 residues. Here the CDR3 DNA reads TGTGCCAGCAGCTGGGAGGTAACCGGGACAGCGAACACTGAAGCTTTCTTT. Protein sequence: CASSWEVTGTANTEAFF.

This clone was observed once. The chain links TRBV4-2 to TRBJ2-7; D ambiguous. The ends were cut back, 1 base at V and 4 bases at J, with 11 bases in the middle. This CDR3 contains 14 residues. In germline, CDR1 is LGHNA, CDR2 YNFKEQ. The CDR3 nucleotides are TGTGCCAGCAGCCAAGGAGCCGGAGCTTACGAGCAGTACTTC. This encodes CASSQGAGAYEQYF.

This clone has more than one count but fewer than ten. The rearrangement joins TRBV9 to TRBJ2-4, with TRBD1 matching 8 bases. CDR1 and CDR2 (germline): SGDLS, YYNGEE. V was pared by 0 bases and J by 0 bases, with 8 bases of the junction left unmatched. This CDR3 has 18 amino acids. The DNA of the CDR3 is TGTGCCAGCAGCGTAGGGCAGGGGGCTAGATCAGCCAAAAACATTCAGTACTTC. This sequence encodes CASSVGQGARSAKNIQYF.

This clone has ten or more counts. The CDR3 nucleotides are TGCAGCGTTGAAGAAAGCAGGGGGGGGACTGAAGCTTTCTTT. Translating it yields CSVEESRGGTEAFF. The rearrangement uses TRBV29-1 and TRBJ1-1; 7 bases fit TRBD1. Germline CDR1 and CDR2: SQVTM and ANQGSEA. The CDR3 totals 14 residues. V was pared by 0 bases and J by 5 bases, with 6 bases of the junction left unmatched. Full variable domain (remainder filled in from reference TRBV29-1 and TRBJ1-1): SAVISQKPSRDICQRGTSLTIQCQVDSQVTMMFWYRQQPGQSLTLIATANQGSEATYESGFVIDKFPISRPNLTFSTLTVSNMSPEDSSIYLCSVEESRGGTEAFFGQGTRLTVV.

This clone was detected a few times. The chain links TRBV7-2 to TRBJ2-3; perhaps D is TRBD1 or TRBD2 (5 bases each). This CDR3 is built from 13 residues. Trimming removed 5 bases at V and 4 bases at J, with 10 bases between. The germline V gene has CDR1 SGHTA and CDR2 FQGNSA. DNA for the CDR3: TGTGCCAGCAGCCCCGGGGCCCCAGATACGCAGTATTTT. Amino acids: CASSPGAPDTQYF.

Turning to this clone: This clone may be a read error of a much larger clone one base away. Distinct nucleotide sequences in the sample also encode this CDR3. The V call is TRBV28, the J call TRBJ2-5; D call uncertain. The length of the CDR3 is 11 residues. Between the trimmed V and J ends, which lost 3 bases and 2 bases, there was a span of 1 base. The germline CDR1 and CDR2 sequences are MDHEN and SYDVKM. CDR3 loop: CASSFQETQYF. CDR3 coding DNA: TGTGCCAGCAGTTTTCAAGAGACCCAGTACTTC.

This clone came up many times. The gene calls are TRBV2 and TRBJ2-7, with TRBD2 matching 8 bases. Germline V gene sequence: CDR1 SNHLY, CDR2 FYNNEI. V lost 4 bases, J lost 4 bases, and 9 bases stayed unmatched. The CDR3 covers 15 residues. CDR3 nucleotides: TGTGCCAGCAGTGGGATCGGGAGGGGGATTTACGAGCAGTACTTC. Residues: CASSGIGRGIYEQYF.

The CDR3 bases are TGTGCCAGCAGCTTCACGGGGGCCTCCTACAATGAGCAGTTCTTC. Protein sequence: CASSFTGASYNEQFF. The rearrangement links TRBV7-2 to TRBJ2-1; D tentatively fits TRBD1 or TRBD2 (6 bases each). This CDR3 has 15 amino acids. The germline V gene encodes CDR1 SGHTA and CDR2 FQGNSA. V was cut by 3 bases and J by 0 bases, with 9 bases left in between.

The V and J genes are TRBV4-3 and TRBJ2-7; no firm D call. CDR1 is LGHNA, CDR2 YSLEER, per germline. The CDR3 sequence is 13 residues long. The V and J ends lost 2 bases and 3 bases respectively, with 8 bases between them. In DNA form, the CDR3 reads TGCGCCAGCAGCCAAAGGCGGAACTACGAGCAGTACTTC. Its protein is CASSQRRNYEQYF.

The chain is built from TRBV7-2 and TRBJ2-3, with 8 bases identical to TRBD2. Germline V CDR1 and CDR2: SGHTA, FQGNSA. The CDR3 sequence is 15 residues long. V was pared by 1 base and J by 5 bases, with 5 bases of the junction left unmatched. CDR3 DNA: TGTGCCAGCAGCTTAGGCGGACTAGCAATAGATACGCAGTATTTT. This translates into CASSLGGLAIDTQYF.

The gene calls are TRBV7-2 and TRBJ1-4; no clear D. Trimming shortened V by 3 bases and J by 5 bases, and 7 bases separated the two germline ends. CDR1 is SGHTA, CDR2 FQGNSA, per germline. This CDR3 spans 13 amino acids. This CDR3 reads CASSFYLNEKLFF. CDR3 DNA sequence: TGTGCCAGCAGCTTTTACTTAAATGAAAAACTGTTTTTT. Using reference TRBV7-2 and TRBJ1-4 for the parts outside the CDR3, the full variable domain is GAGVSQSPSNKVTEKGKDVELRCDPISGHTALYWYRQSLGQGLEFLIYFQGNSAPDKSGLPSDRFSAERTGGSVSTLTIQRTQQEDSAVYLCASSFYLNEKLFFGSGTQLSVL.

J is TRBJ1-5 and V is TRBV6-1; no reliable D call. CDR3 size: 14 residues. From germline, CDR1 is MNHNS and CDR2 SASEGT. V was pared by 5 bases and J by 3 bases, with 11 bases between. Written as DNA, the CDR3 is TGTGCCAGCAGTTCTCGGACCTCCAATCAGCCCCAGCATTTT. It yields the protein CASSSRTSNQPQHF.

V usage is TRBV5-1 and J usage is TRBJ2-2; maybe TRBD1 (6 bases). The V gene's germline CDR1 is SGHRS and CDR2 YFSETQ. This CDR3 comprises 15 residues. V was cut by 4 bases and J by 1 base, with 11 bases left in between. This CDR3 reads CASSKATGNTGELFF. CDR3 bases: TGCGCCAGCAGCAAAGCGACAGGGAACACCGGGGAGCTGTTTTTT.

This clone was observed a handful of times. The gene calls are TRBV7-9 and TRBJ1-1; the match to TRBD1 covers 10 bases. Germline V CDR1 and CDR2: SEHNR, FQNEAQ (reference sequence). V shed 4 bases, J shed 3 bases, and the junction held 11 bases outside the gene matches. CDR3 length equals 17 residues. The CDR3 is CASSSLPGQGLDTEAFF. DNA of the CDR3: TGTGCCAGCAGCTCCTTGCCGGGACAGGGGCTTGACACTGAAGCTTTCTTT.